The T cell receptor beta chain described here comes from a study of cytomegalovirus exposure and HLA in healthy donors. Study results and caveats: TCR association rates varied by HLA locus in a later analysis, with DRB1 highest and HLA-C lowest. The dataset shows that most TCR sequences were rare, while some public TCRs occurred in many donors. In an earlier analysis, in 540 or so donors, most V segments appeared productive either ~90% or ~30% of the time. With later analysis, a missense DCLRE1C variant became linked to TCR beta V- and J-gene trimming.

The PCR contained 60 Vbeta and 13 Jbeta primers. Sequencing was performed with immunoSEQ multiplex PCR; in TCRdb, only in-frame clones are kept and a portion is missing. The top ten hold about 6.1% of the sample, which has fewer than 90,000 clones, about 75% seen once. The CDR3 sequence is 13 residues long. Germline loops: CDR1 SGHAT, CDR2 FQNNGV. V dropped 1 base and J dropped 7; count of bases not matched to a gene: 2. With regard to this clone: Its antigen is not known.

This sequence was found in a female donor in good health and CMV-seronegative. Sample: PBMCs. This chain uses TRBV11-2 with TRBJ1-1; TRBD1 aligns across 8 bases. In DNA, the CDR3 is TGTGCCAGCAGCTTAGCTGGGACAGGTGAAGCTTTCTTT. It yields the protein CASSLAGTGEAFF.